The rows below give T cell receptor beta chains drawn from one sample of a study of radiotherapy plus CTLA-4 blockade in lung cancer. Using immunoSEQ multiplex PCR, the repertoire was profiled, and TCRdb retains in-frame clones only, with some absent. This sample yields more than 100,000 clones, of which 85% to 90% are seen a single time; more than 6.5% belongs to the top ten. The sample consisted of peripheral blood, taken from a patient treated with radiotherapy plus ipilimumab. These receptors were obtained from a human donor with non-small cell lung cancer that progressed on radiotherapy plus ipilimumab. Each CDR3 is given with its conserved first and last residue. D genes are given only for firm matches.

>TRBV6-4|NA|15
CASSDPGRQGDEQYF
>TRBV5-1|TRBD1|13
CASSFQGADNKYF
>TRBV9|TRBD1|15
CASSVGSGGAYSYTF
>TRBV5-1|TRBD2|16
CASSGILAGGTDTQYF
>TRBV5-1|NA|13
CASRFSGGTEAFF
>TRBV4-2|TRBD2|16
CASSAPGTSGDNEQFF
>TRBV19|NA|15
CAPTQRSQRTYEQYF
>TRBV7-8|TRBD1|14
CASSFSGGSYGYTF
>TRBV7-9|TRBD1|16
CASSSLFGTGQSEQYF
>TRBV28|NA|15
CASSYPHSSNQPQHF
>TRBV7-2|TRBD1|15
CASSLGRTGAHEQYF
>TRBV19|NA|15
CASSNGGVSQETQYF
>TRBV29-1|TRBD1|12
CSVTTGPYEQYF
>TRBV30|NA|13
CAWSVLLTDTQYF
>TRBV6-5|NA|14
CASSHDSYSYEQYF
>TRBV19|TRBD1|13
CASSSDRVYGYTF
>TRBV11-2|TRBD2|18
CASSPKYRTRGEQETQYF